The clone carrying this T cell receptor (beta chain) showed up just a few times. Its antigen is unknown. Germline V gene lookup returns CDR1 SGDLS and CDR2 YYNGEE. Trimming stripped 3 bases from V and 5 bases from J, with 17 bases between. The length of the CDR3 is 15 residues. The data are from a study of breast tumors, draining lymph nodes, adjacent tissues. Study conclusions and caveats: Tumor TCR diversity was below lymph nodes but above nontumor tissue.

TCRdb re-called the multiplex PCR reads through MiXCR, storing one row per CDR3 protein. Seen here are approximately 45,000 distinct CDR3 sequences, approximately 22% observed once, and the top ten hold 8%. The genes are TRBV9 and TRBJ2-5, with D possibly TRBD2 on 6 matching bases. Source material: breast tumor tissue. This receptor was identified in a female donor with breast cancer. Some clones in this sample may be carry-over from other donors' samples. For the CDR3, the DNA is TGTGCCAGCAGCGCAGGACTACGCATTGGGGAGACCCAGTACTTC. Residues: CASSAGLRIGETQYF.